The 14 T cell receptor beta chains below come from one sample, sequenced in a study of spatial heterogeneity in lung cancer. Each CDR3 protein gets one entry after TCRdb re-called the 5' RACE reads with MiXCR. The sample shows nearly 95,000 distinct CDR3 sequences, roughly a fifth of them seen only once. Time point of the sample: blood at routine non-recurrence follow-up after resection. The sequenced sample was PBMCs, obtained at follow-up. These TCRs come from a male donor with early-stage non-small cell lung cancer.

The chain employs TRBV7-9 and TRBJ2-7; 7 bases are shared with TRBD2. The germline gives CDR1 SEHNR, CDR2 FQNEAQ (reference sequence). The CDR3 totals 14 residues. The trim removed 1 base at V and 6 bases at J, leaving 6 bases unmatched. The CDR3 reads CASSLGGPGGEQYF. In DNA, the CDR3 is TGTGCCAGCAGCTTAGGCGGCCCGGGGGGCGAGCAGTACTTC.

This clonotype was seen a few times. The chain uses TRBV7-9 and TRBJ2-4; D may match TRBD1 or TRBD2 (5 bases each). Trimming removed 4 bases from V and 5 bases from J, with 18 bases in between. CDR1 and CDR2 from the germline V gene are SEHNR and FQNEAQ (reference sequence). The CDR3 length is 16 residues. This CDR3 reads CASSSWISGTQNIQYF. Written as DNA, the CDR3 is TGTGCCAGCAGCTCCTGGATTTCAGGGACCCAAAACATTCAGTACTTC.

This clonotype was detected only a few times. The V gene is TRBV2, the J gene TRBJ2-5; TRBD1 might be the D (5 bases). The CDR3 sequence is 12 residues long. Trimming took 3 bases from V and 3 from J, leaving 5 bases between them. The germline CDR1 and CDR2 sequences are SNHLY and FYNNEI. The CDR3 bases are TGTGCCAGCAGTGACAGGGAAGAGACCCAGTACTTC. Translating gives CASSDREETQYF.

The gene calls are TRBV29-1 and TRBJ2-2; D is perhaps TRBD1 (5 bases). Deletions cut 4 bases from V and 4 bases from J, with 7 bases between. The germline gives CDR1 SQVTM, CDR2 ANQGSEA. The CDR3 has 12 amino acids. This chain's CDR3 is CSVGTLTGELFF. CDR3 DNA sequence: TGCAGCGTTGGGACACTCACCGGGGAGCTGTTTTTT.

This clonotype showed up just a few times. The chain couples TRBV3-1 to TRBJ2-5, with D uncertain. The germline gives CDR1 LGHDT, CDR2 YNNKEL (reference sequence). The CDR3 sequence is 11 residues long. Trimming took 3 bases from V and 5 from J, leaving 4 bases between them. The CDR3 region is CASSQFETQYF. The CDR3 DNA is TGTGCCAGCAGCCAGTTTGAGACCCAGTACTTC.

V and J are TRBV5-1 and TRBJ2-7; 7 bases align to TRBD1. Germline CDR1 is SGHRS and CDR2 is YFSETQ. CDR3 length equals 15 residues. With 0 bases clipped from V and 1 base from J, the junction kept 4 bases outside the gene matches. DNA for the CDR3: TGCGCCAGCAGCTTGGATTGGACAGGTTCCTACGAGCAGTACTTC. This encodes CASSLDWTGSYEQYF.

This chain connects TRBV28 to TRBJ1-5, with no clear D. V was pared by 6 bases and J by 6 bases, with 12 bases between. Germline CDR1 is MDHEN and CDR2 is SYDVKM. This CDR3 has 13 residues. The CDR3, as DNA: TGTGCCAGCAGCACAAGCCAGGTTCAGCCCCAGCATTTT. This encodes CASSTSQVQPQHF.

In this sample, this clonotype turned up once. CDR3 amino acids: CATSASGGNEQYF. CDR3 in DNA: TGTGCCACCAGTGCCTCCGGGGGCAACGAGCAGTACTTC. V usage is TRBV24-1 and J usage is TRBJ2-7; tentatively, D is TRBD1 or TRBD2 (6 bases each). The V end was cut by 5 bases, the J end by 5 bases, with 12 bases between. The germline gives CDR1 KGHDR, CDR2 SFDVKD. CDR3 length equals 13 residues.

This clonotype was counted a few times. The chain carries TRBV18 and TRBJ2-2; D uncertain. Trimming pared 2 bases from V and 4 bases from J, leaving 5 bases between. The CDR3 consists of 13 residues. Germline V gene sequence: CDR1 KGHSH, CDR2 LQKENI. CDR3 in DNA: TGTGCCAGCTCACCATCGACCACCGGGGAGCTGTTTTTT. It translates to CASSPSTTGELFF.

The table lists this clonotype with a few counts. The chain has TRBV6-1 and TRBJ2-1, with 14 bases aligning to TRBD2. Germline V gives CDR1 MNHNS, CDR2 SASEGT. The CDR3 spans 16 residues. After removal of 8 bases from V and 11 bases from J, the junction contained 14 bases not matched to a gene. Here the CDR3 DNA reads TGTGCCAGCGGACCCGAGGGACTAGCGGGAGCTACCAAGCAGTTCTTC. As protein: CASGPEGLAGATKQFF.

As to this clonotype: A read error is possible here, since a much larger clone lies one base away. The chain links TRBV5-1 to TRBJ1-2; D uncertain. CDR3 length: 13 amino acids. The V and J ends lost 3 bases and 8 bases respectively, with 14 bases between them. From germline, CDR1 is SGHRS and CDR2 YFSETQ. The CDR3 is CASSSKGTEGYTF. In DNA, the CDR3 is TGCGCCAGCAGCTCCAAGGGAACTGAAGGCTACACCTTC.

J is TRBJ2-5 and V is TRBV18; D uncertain. The CDR3 totals 14 residues. Germline-derived CDR1 and CDR2 are KGHSH and LQKENI. V lost 3 bases to trimming and J lost 5 bases, with 13 bases between them. The CDR3 sequence is CASSPTQQMETQYF. The CDR3 bases are TGTGCCAGCTCACCTACTCAGCAAATGGAGACCCAGTACTTC.

The chain links TRBV5-1 to TRBJ2-3; TRBD1 aligns across 7 bases. Trimming cost V 4 bases and J 3 bases; bases outside gene matches: 5. This CDR3 has 14 amino acids. Per germline, CDR1 SGHRS and CDR2 YFSETQ. CDR3 nucleotides: TGCGCCAGCAGCCCGGGACAGAATACAGATACGCAGTATTTT. It codes for CASSPGQNTDTQYF.

This clonotype was observed a few times. The chain links TRBV7-3 to TRBJ2-1; TRBD1 is a possible D gene (8 bases). Germline lookup yields CDR1 SGHTA and CDR2 FQGTGA. CDR3 size: 15 residues. Trimming cost V 1 base and J 9 bases, with 16 bases left between them. CDR3 residues: CASSLMSGGQGEQFF. DNA of the CDR3: TGTGCCAGCAGCTTAATGTCGGGAGGACAGGGTGAGCAGTTCTTC. The variable domain in full, with the rest retrieved from reference TRBV7-3 and TRBJ2-1, is GAGVSQTPSNKVTEKGKYVELRCDPISGHTALYWYRQSLGQGPEFLIYFQGTGAADDSGLPNDRFFAVRPEGSVSTLKIQRTERGDSAVYLCASSLMSGGQGEQFFGPGTRLTVL.